These T cell receptor beta chains were read from a single sample in a study of resident and recirculating memory T cells in vitiligo. Data came from immunoSEQ multiplex PCR; TCRdb stores just in-frame clones and leaves some out. The table lists roughly 80,000 clones, about 91% of them singletons. The sample was blood. These receptors came from a male donor with vitiligo. The CDR3 runs from the conserved cysteine through the conserved F or W. D genes are given only for firm matches.

D	V	J	DNA	CDR3
NA	TRBV7-9	TRBJ1-4	TGTGCCAGCGCACGAGGGAGGGCGAAACTGTTTTTT	CASARGRAKLFF
TRBD1	TRBV5-1	TRBJ1-3	TGCGCCAGCAGCCCCGGACAGGGGCCGAGCTCTGGAAACACCATATATTTT	CASSPGQGPSSGNTIYF
TRBD1	TRBV7-2	TRBJ1-5	TGTGCCAGCAGCCCCCTCCCCGGCAGGGGGCTTAATCAGCCCCAGCATTTT	CASSPLPGRGLNQPQHF
TRBD2	TRBV7-8	TRBJ2-1	TGTGCCAGCAGCGGATGGACTAGAAACTACAATGAGCAGTTCTTC	CASSGWTRNYNEQFF
NA	TRBV19	TRBJ2-1	TGTGCCAGTAGTATGTCCGGGGGTTATAGCTCCTACAATGAGCAGTTCTTC	CASSMSGGYSSYNEQFF
NA	TRBV10-3	TRBJ2-7	TGTGCCATCAGTTCCCTTCAGTACGAGCAGTACTTC	CAISSLQYEQYF
NA	TRBV29-1	TRBJ2-2	TGCAGCGTTGTGAGGACAGCGGACAACACCGGGGAGCTGTTTTTT	CSVVRTADNTGELFF
TRBD1	TRBV7-8	TRBJ2-7	TGTGCCAGCAGAGTCCGGGACAGGCCCTCGTACGAGCAGTACTTC	CASRVRDRPSYEQYF
NA	TRBV5-1	TRBJ1-2	TGCGCCAGCAGCTCCATGGGCGGGAACTATGGCTACACCTTC	CASSSMGGNYGYTF
NA	TRBV19	TRBJ1-4	TGTGCCAGTATCGACGGGTCCGCAACTAATGAAAAACTGTTTTTT	CASIDGSATNEKLFF
NA	TRBV29-1	TRBJ1-2	TGCAGCGTTGAAGAACAGGGCTATGGCTACACCTTC	CSVEEQGYGYTF